The rows below give T cell receptor beta chains drawn from one sample of a study of blood T cell repertoires in COVID-19. TCRdb's table, derived via immunoSEQ multiplex PCR, lists solely in-frame clones and lacks some. Here the sample spans about 250,000 clones, around 82% being singletons. The sample was peripheral blood. These receptors originate from a woman older than 75 with active or convalescent COVID-19. The CDR3 runs from the conserved cysteine through the conserved F or W. Fields, in order: J gene, clone size, V gene, D gene, CDR3 DNA, CDR3 protein. The D gene is left open where the match is weak. Clone size is given for some rows only: seen once, a few or many times, or a class if the clone is expanded.

TRBJ2-1 | NA | TRBV19 | TRBD2 | TGTGCCAGTGGGACGTTAGCGGGATCCTACAATGAGCAGTTCTTC | CASGTLAGSYNEQFF
TRBJ1-3 | NA | TRBV5-1 | NA | TGCGCCAGCAGCGCGGGGCTTAGCTCTGGAAACACCATATATTTT | CASSAGLSSGNTIYF
TRBJ1-4 | NA | TRBV6-5 | NA | TGTGCCAGCAGTTACGTAGGGGGAAATGAAAAACTGTTTTTT | CASSYVGGNEKLFF
TRBJ1-2 | NA | TRBV7-9 | NA | TGTGCCAGCTTTCAGGCGGGGGCACCTAACTATGGCTACACCTTC | CASFQAGAPNYGYTF
TRBJ1-1 | NA | TRBV5-1 | NA | TGCGCCAGTAGCACAGGGAACACTGAAGCTTTCTTT | CASSTGNTEAFF
TRBJ1-6 | NA | TRBV27 | TRBD1 | TGTGCCAGCAGTTTATCCCGACAGGGTTCACCCCTCCACTTT | CASSLSRQGSPLHF
TRBJ1-2 | NA | TRBV28 | NA | TGTGCCAGCAGTTTTCTAGAGAACTTTGGCTACACCTTC | CASSFLENFGYTF
TRBJ1-4 | few | TRBV7-9 | TRBD1 | TGTGCCAGCAGTCTGACAGGGACTAATGAAAAACTGTTTTTT | CASSLTGTNEKLFF
TRBJ2-7 | NA | TRBV5-1 | TRBD1 | TGCGCCAGCAGCTTGGTCGGGACAGCTTACGAGCAGTACTTC | CASSLVGTAYEQYF
TRBJ2-7 | NA | TRBV18 | NA | TGTGCCAGCTCTGACAGGCCCTACAACGAGCAGTACTTC | CASSDRPYNEQYF
TRBJ1-6 | NA | TRBV28 | TRBD1 | TGTGCCAGCAGTCGCCGGGACAGGGATAATTCACCCCTCCACTTT | CASSRRDRDNSPLHF
TRBJ1-6 | NA | TRBV2 | NA | TGTGCCAGCCAAGGCCAGGGAACCCCCTCACCCCTCCACTTT | CASQGQGTPSPLHF
TRBJ1-5 | NA | TRBV12-3/TRBV12-4 | NA | TGTGCCAGCAGTTTATGGGAGCAGCCCCAGCATTTT | CASSLWEQPQHF
TRBJ2-1 | NA | TRBV28 | NA | TGTGCCAGCAGTTTTCCTGGGACACGTTACAATGAGCAGTTCTTC | CASSFPGTRYNEQFF
TRBJ1-3 | NA | TRBV2 | TRBD1 | TGTGCCAGCTCTCAGGGGGTTCTTGGAAACACCATATATTTT | CASSQGVLGNTIYF
TRBJ2-7 | NA | TRBV3-1/TRBV3-2 | TRBD2 | TGTGCCAGCAGCCATTCGGGACTACTCGGCCGGCACGAGCAGTACTTC | CASSHSGLLGRHEQYF
TRBJ2-3 | NA | TRBV28 | TRBD1 | TGTGCCAGCAGCACGGACAGGGCTAAGTTCTTCACAGATACGCAGTATTTT | CASSTDRAKFFTDTQYF
TRBJ2-2 | NA | TRBV4-1 | TRBD2 | TGCGCCAGCAGCCAAGATGGCGGGGGGCGGACCGGGGAGCTGTTTTTT | CASSQDGGGRTGELFF
TRBJ2-7 | NA | TRBV10-3 | NA | TGTGCCATCAAATCGGCGGAGAGGCTCTACGAGCAGTACTTC | CAIKSAERLYEQYF
TRBJ2-5 | once | TRBV9 | NA | TGTGCCAGCAGCGTAGCTACGGAAGGAGTTAACCAAGAGACCCAGTACTTC | CASSVATEGVNQETQYF